The 7 T cell receptor beta chains in this list originate from one sample, sequenced in a study of response to subunit inactivated influenza vaccine. A single record per CDR3 protein comes from TCRdb applying MiXCR to the RT-PCR reads. The data contain more than 450,000 distinct CDR3 sequences, 10% to 15% of them seen just once; the ten biggest clones take up 9.5% to 13%. The sample was PBMCs from blood, taken on the day of vaccination. The origin of the receptors is a man aged 50-59 years who received an inactivated influenza vaccine.

This clonotype occurred many times. The CDR3 here is CSVTAYQETQYF. The CDR3 region has the DNA TGCAGCGTGACAGCTTACCAAGAGACCCAGTACTTC. The V call is TRBV29-1, the J call TRBJ2-5; D possibly corresponds to TRBD1 (5 bases). Germline CDR1 is SQVTM and CDR2 is ANQGSEA. This CDR3 spans 12 amino acids. V lost 6 bases and J lost 0, with 8 bases in between.

This clonotype has at least ten counts. V usage is TRBV9 and J usage is TRBJ1-1; D gene uncertain. The V end lost 4 bases, the J end lost 0 bases, and 13 bases lay between the germline ends. The germline V gene has CDR1 SGDLS and CDR2 YYNGEE. CDR3 size: 15 residues. The CDR3 nucleotides are TGTGCCAGCAGCTCCCACAGTAATATGAACACTGAAGCTTTCTTT. Translated: CASSSHSNMNTEAFF. Combining the CDR3 with reference TRBV9 and TRBJ1-1 gives the whole variable domain DSGVTQTPKHLITATGQRVTLRCSPRSGDLSVYWYQQSLDQGLQFLIQYYNGEERAKGNILERFSAQQFPDLHSELNLSSLELGDSALYFCASSSHSNMNTEAFFGQGTRLTVV.

The chain has TRBV30 and TRBJ2-3; 7 positions match TRBD1. With V trimmed by 0 bases and J by 4 bases, 4 bases remained unmatched. The CDR3 runs 14 residues. Germline-derived CDR1 and CDR2 are GTSNPN and SVGIG (reference sequence). The CDR3 DNA is TGTGCCTGGAGTGTAAAGGGGGCGGCAGATACGCAGTATTTT. Translation: CAWSVKGAADTQYF.

V gene TRBV5-1 combines with J gene TRBJ2-1, with D possibly matching TRBD2 (6 bases). There are 14 residues in the CDR3. V was trimmed by 0 bases and J by 5 bases, leaving 9 bases between them. In germline, CDR1 is SGHRS, CDR2 YFSETQ. The CDR3 coding sequence is TGCGCCAGCAGCTTGGGGGACTTCCACAATGAGCAGTTCTTC. Protein product: CASSLGDFHNEQFF.

There are a few counts of this clonotype. The rearrangement links TRBV7-6 to TRBJ1-6; D might be TRBD1 (6 bases). The CDR3 has 16 residues. V shed 3 bases and J shed 0 bases, with 9 bases lying between them. CDR1 is SGHVS, CDR2 FNYEAQ, per germline. The CDR3 sequence is CASSLGDNSYNSPLHF. In DNA form, the CDR3 reads TGTGCCAGCAGCTTGGGGGACAACTCCTATAATTCACCCCTCCACTTT.

This clonotype was seen a handful of times. The rearrangement uses TRBV4-1 and TRBJ1-2, with D unclear. The germline gives CDR1 MGHRA, CDR2 YSYEKL. V was trimmed by 0 bases and J by 0 bases, leaving 11 bases between them. The CDR3 has 16 residues. CDR3 protein: CASSQEVAGTNYGYTF. CDR3 DNA sequence: TGCGCCAGCAGCCAAGAAGTGGCAGGTACTAACTATGGCTACACCTTC.

The chain combines TRBV6-2 or TRBV6-3 with TRBJ2-7; 10 nucleotides align to TRBD1. Unmatched junction bases numbered 9, after V lost 6 bases and J lost 4 bases. There are 15 residues in the CDR3. Germline assignment: CDR1 MNHEY and CDR2 SVGEGT. The CDR3 sequence is CASSWDRGLSYEQYF. For the CDR3, the DNA is TGTGCCAGCAGCTGGGACAGGGGATTGTCGTACGAGCAGTACTTC.